This T cell receptor (beta chain) was profiled in a study of identical twins' blood T cells. Via MiXCR, TCRdb re-called the 5' RACE reads, giving one row per CDR3 protein. The sample includes fewer than 450,000 distinct CDR3 sequences, about 28% of them seen just once. Trimming pared 0 bases from V and 4 bases from J, leaving 12 bases between. The CDR3 extends over 15 amino acids. Germline values: CDR1 MRHNA, CDR2 SNTAGT. This chain links TRBV6-4 with TRBJ1-1; D not certain. The sequenced sample consisted of PBMCs. This sequence originates from a woman aged 18-50 years in good health. The CDR3 reads CASSDSTDGGTEAFF. CDR3 in DNA: TGTGCCAGCAGTGACTCGACCGACGGTGGCACTGAAGCTTTCTTT.